Ten or more counts support the clone carrying this T cell receptor (beta chain). The target antigen is unknown. Researchers took RNA transcripts and amplified the TCR beta CDR3 regions from them. HTBI primers were employed in a first-round RT-PCR of the TCR CDR3. TCRdb passed the multiplex PCR reads through MiXCR, listing each CDR3 protein once. The sample consists of some 360,000 distinct CDR3 sequences, 15% to 20% of them appearing once. Lactation, pregnancy, other autoimmune disease or uncontrolled infection led to exclusion of patients. This specimen belongs to a study of T cells in Graves' hyperthyroidism and ophthalmopathy. The CDR3 runs to 18 residues. J was trimmed by 4 bases and V by 5 bases; bases with no gene match: 10. The study's findings and limits: The model made its ophthalmopathy prediction, and onset followed a median roughly six months later. In the blood, most expanded thyroid clonotypes above 0.001 appeared as well.

Input material: blood. The receptor was derived from a woman in her 40s with Graves' ophthalmopathy. The J gene is TRBJ2-4, the V gene TRBV12-3 or TRBV12-4; TRBD2 aligns across 14 bases. The DNA of the CDR3 is TGTGCCAGCAGTCGGACTAGCGGGAGGATGGATGTAAAAAACATTCAGTACTTC. It translates to CASSRTSGRMDVKNIQYF.